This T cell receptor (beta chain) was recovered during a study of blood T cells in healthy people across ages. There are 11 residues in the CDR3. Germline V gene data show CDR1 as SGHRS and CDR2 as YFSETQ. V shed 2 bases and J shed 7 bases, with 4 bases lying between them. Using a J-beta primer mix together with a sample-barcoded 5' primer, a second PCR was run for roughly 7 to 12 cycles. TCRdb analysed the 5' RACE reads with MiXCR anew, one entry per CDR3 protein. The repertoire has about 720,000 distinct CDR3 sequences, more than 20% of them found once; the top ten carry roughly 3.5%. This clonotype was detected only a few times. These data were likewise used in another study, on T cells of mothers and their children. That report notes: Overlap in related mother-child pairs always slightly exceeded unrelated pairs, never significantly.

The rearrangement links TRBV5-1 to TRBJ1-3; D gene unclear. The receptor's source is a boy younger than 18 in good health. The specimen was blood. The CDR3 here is CASSFENTIYF. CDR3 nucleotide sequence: TGCGCCAGCAGCTTCGAGAACACCATATATTTT. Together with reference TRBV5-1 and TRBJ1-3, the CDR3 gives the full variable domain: KAGVTQTPRYLIKTRGQQVTLSCSPISGHRSVSWYQQTPGQGLQFLFEYFSETQRNKGNFPGRFSGRQFSNSRSEMNVSTLELGDSALYLCASSFENTIYFGEGSWLTVV.